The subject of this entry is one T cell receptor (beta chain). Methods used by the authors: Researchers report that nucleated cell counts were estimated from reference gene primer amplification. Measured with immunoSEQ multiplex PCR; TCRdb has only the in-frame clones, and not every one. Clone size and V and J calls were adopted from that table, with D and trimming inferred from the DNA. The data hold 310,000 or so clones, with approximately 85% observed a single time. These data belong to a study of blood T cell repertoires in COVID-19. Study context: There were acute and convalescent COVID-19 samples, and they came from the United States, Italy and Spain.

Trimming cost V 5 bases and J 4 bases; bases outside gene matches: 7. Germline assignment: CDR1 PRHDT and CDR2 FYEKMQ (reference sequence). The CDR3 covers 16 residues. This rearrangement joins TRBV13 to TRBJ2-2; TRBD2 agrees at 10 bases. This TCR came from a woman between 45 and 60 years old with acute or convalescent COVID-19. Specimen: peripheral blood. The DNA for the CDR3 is TGTGCCAGCAGCCCAGAAGCGGGAGGGCCCACCGGGGAGCTGTTTTTT. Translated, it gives CASSPEAGGPTGELFF.